These T cell receptor beta chains were read from a single sample in a study of T cell responses to AZD1222 COVID-19 vaccine. Produced via immunoSEQ multiplex PCR; TCRdb's table is partial and in-frame only. The sample yields about 120,000 clones, roughly 90% seen once. The sample was peripheral blood, taken on day 0 of AZD1222 vaccination. Source of these receptors: an adult in good health. Each CDR3 is given with its conserved first and last residue. The D gene is left open where the match is weak. Rows give clone size only sometimes, using once, few, many, or a class for an expanded clone.

v_gene: TRBV27; d_gene: .; j_gene: TRBJ1-5; abundance: .; CDR3nt: TGTGCCAGCAGTTCCGGGCAGGCAAATCAGCCCCAGCATTTT; CDR3aa: CASSSGQANQPQHF
v_gene: TRBV6-1; d_gene: .; j_gene: TRBJ2-7; abundance: .; CDR3nt: TGTGCCAGCAGTGAAGGGCCAGGGGCAAGTCGCCCCTACGAGCAGTACTTC; CDR3aa: CASSEGPGASRPYEQYF
v_gene: TRBV7-6; d_gene: .; j_gene: TRBJ1-1; abundance: once; CDR3nt: TGTGCCAGCAGCTTAGGACAGGCGTTGAACACTGAAGCTTTCTTT; CDR3aa: CASSLGQALNTEAFF
v_gene: TRBV4-3; d_gene: TRBD1; j_gene: TRBJ2-2; abundance: once; CDR3nt: TGCGCCAGCAGCCAAGACCTCGTGACAGGGACGAACGGGGAGCTGTTTTTT; CDR3aa: CASSQDLVTGTNGELFF
v_gene: TRBV15; d_gene: TRBD1; j_gene: TRBJ2-7; abundance: .; CDR3nt: TGTGCCACCAGCAAAGGTACAGGGGTCATCCACGAGCAGTACTTC; CDR3aa: CATSKGTGVIHEQYF
v_gene: TRBV4-3; d_gene: TRBD1; j_gene: TRBJ1-1; abundance: .; CDR3nt: TGCGCCAGCAGCCAAGCCAGGGGGGCCACTGAAGCTTTCTTT; CDR3aa: CASSQARGATEAFF
v_gene: TRBV27; d_gene: TRBD1; j_gene: TRBJ1-2; abundance: .; CDR3nt: TGTGCCAGCAGGATGACAGGGGCAGAAGGCTACACCTTC; CDR3aa: CASRMTGAEGYTF
v_gene: TRBV5-8; d_gene: .; j_gene: TRBJ1-2; abundance: .; CDR3nt: TGTGCCAGCACTAGGGAACAGGGAAACTATGGCTACACCTTC; CDR3aa: CASTREQGNYGYTF
v_gene: TRBV29-1; d_gene: .; j_gene: TRBJ1-2; abundance: .; CDR3nt: TGCAGCGTTGAGCCTGAGGGGGAGTTCTATGGCTACACCTTC; CDR3aa: CSVEPEGEFYGYTF
v_gene: TRBV7-2; d_gene: .; j_gene: TRBJ1-6; abundance: .; CDR3nt: TGTGCCAGCAGCACCCGGGACACCTATTCACCCCTCCACTTT; CDR3aa: CASSTRDTYSPLHF
v_gene: TRBV5-5; d_gene: TRBD2; j_gene: TRBJ2-1; abundance: .; CDR3nt: TGTGCCAGCAGCGCCGACGGGGGGAGGAATGAGCAGTTCTTC; CDR3aa: CASSADGGRNEQFF
v_gene: TRBV6-6; d_gene: .; j_gene: TRBJ2-7; abundance: .; CDR3nt: TGTGCCAGCAGTTACTTGGAACCCCGCGAGCAGTACTTC; CDR3aa: CASSYLEPREQYF
v_gene: TRBV13; d_gene: TRBD1; j_gene: TRBJ1-3; abundance: .; CDR3nt: TGTGCCAGCAGCTGGGAAGACAGGGAGGGTGGAAACACCATATATTTT; CDR3aa: CASSWEDREGGNTIYF
v_gene: TRBV19; d_gene: .; j_gene: TRBJ2-1; abundance: once; CDR3nt: TGTGCCAGTAGTATTGAGAGGGGCAATGAGCAGTTCTTC; CDR3aa: CASSIERGNEQFF
v_gene: TRBV7-7; d_gene: TRBD1; j_gene: TRBJ1-3; abundance: .; CDR3nt: TGTGCTAGCAGCCCGGGGACAGCTGGAAACACCATATATTTT; CDR3aa: CASSPGTAGNTIYF
v_gene: TRBV19; d_gene: TRBD1; j_gene: TRBJ1-6; abundance: once; CDR3nt: TGTGCCAGTAGTACAGGGGGCGATTCACCCCTCCACTTT; CDR3aa: CASSTGGDSPLHF
v_gene: TRBV9; d_gene: TRBD1; j_gene: TRBJ2-7; abundance: .; CDR3nt: TGTGCCAGCAGCGTAGGTCAGGGGGACACCTACGAGCAGTACTTC; CDR3aa: CASSVGQGDTYEQYF
v_gene: TRBV11-3; d_gene: TRBD1; j_gene: TRBJ2-5; abundance: .; CDR3nt: TGTGCCAGCCTGAACAGGGGGCGTAGGGAGACCCAGTACTTC; CDR3aa: CASLNRGRRETQYF
v_gene: TRBV12-3/TRBV12-4; d_gene: .; j_gene: TRBJ1-6; abundance: .; CDR3nt: TGTGCCAGCAGCCTCCTCGCTTCACCCCTCCACTTT; CDR3aa: CASSLLASPLHF
v_gene: TRBV12-3/TRBV12-4; d_gene: .; j_gene: TRBJ2-5; abundance: .; CDR3nt: TGTGCCAGCAGTTTGGGGCAAGAGACCCAGTACTTC; CDR3aa: CASSLGQETQYF
v_gene: TRBV5-1; d_gene: TRBD1; j_gene: TRBJ1-1; abundance: .; CDR3nt: TGCGCCAGCAGCTTTACTACAGGGGTCGACACTGAAGCTTTCTTT; CDR3aa: CASSFTTGVDTEAFF
v_gene: TRBV7-9; d_gene: .; j_gene: TRBJ1-2; abundance: .; CDR3nt: TGTGCCAGCAACGCCGCCCGGCTTGGCTACACCTTC; CDR3aa: CASNAARLGYTF
v_gene: TRBV19; d_gene: .; j_gene: TRBJ1-5; abundance: once; CDR3nt: TGTGCCAGTAGTATAGCAACCAGGGGTATTCAGCCCCAGCATTTT; CDR3aa: CASSIATRGIQPQHF
v_gene: TRBV7-7; d_gene: .; j_gene: TRBJ1-2; abundance: .; CDR3nt: TGTGCTAGCAGCTTAAGGGGACATCGGAACTATGGCTACACCTTC; CDR3aa: CASSLRGHRNYGYTF
v_gene: TRBV19; d_gene: .; j_gene: TRBJ2-6; abundance: .; CDR3nt: TGTGCCAGTAGTAAGCGCTCTGGGGCCAACGTCCTGACTTTC; CDR3aa: CASSKRSGANVLTF
v_gene: TRBV19; d_gene: .; j_gene: TRBJ1-1; abundance: .; CDR3nt: TGTGCCAGTAGCCATTTTTTTTTGGGGACCTATCAAGAAGCTTTCTTT; CDR3aa: CASSHFFLGTYQEAFF
v_gene: TRBV5-1; d_gene: TRBD1; j_gene: TRBJ2-7; abundance: .; CDR3nt: TGCGCCAGCAGCTTGGCCGGGGACAGTAACTACGAGCAGTACTTC; CDR3aa: CASSLAGDSNYEQYF
v_gene: TRBV28; d_gene: .; j_gene: TRBJ1-3; abundance: .; CDR3nt: TGTGCCAGCAGTACCACGGGACTAAGGGGGGGCACCTCTGGAAACACCATATATTTT; CDR3aa: CASSTTGLRGGTSGNTIYF
v_gene: TRBV7-2; d_gene: TRBD1; j_gene: TRBJ2-6; abundance: .; CDR3nt: TGTGCCAGCAGCTTAGCATGGGACAGGGTTGGGTTTTCTGGGGCCAACGTCCTGACTTTC; CDR3aa: CASSLAWDRVGFSGANVLTF
v_gene: TRBV14; d_gene: .; j_gene: TRBJ1-1; abundance: .; CDR3nt: TGTGCCAGCAGCCCTCTTGACAGGTCAGGGCCGCTTTTCTTT; CDR3aa: CASSPLDRSGPLFF
v_gene: TRBV19; d_gene: TRBD1; j_gene: TRBJ2-1; abundance: .; CDR3nt: TGTGCCAGTAGTCCTCCGGGACAGGGGTTCGATGAGCAGTTCTTC; CDR3aa: CASSPPGQGFDEQFF
v_gene: TRBV29-1; d_gene: .; j_gene: TRBJ1-1; abundance: .; CDR3nt: TGCAGCGTGCAATTATACCAAGCTTTCTTT; CDR3aa: CSVQLYQAFF
v_gene: TRBV2; d_gene: .; j_gene: TRBJ1-2; abundance: .; CDR3nt: TGTGCCAGCAGTGAAGAGACAGCATACTATGGCTACACCTTC; CDR3aa: CASSEETAYYGYTF
v_gene: TRBV7-2; d_gene: .; j_gene: TRBJ1-4; abundance: .; CDR3nt: TGTGCCAGCAGTCTCGTCTATAATGAAAAACTGTTTTTT; CDR3aa: CASSLVYNEKLFF
v_gene: TRBV7-2; d_gene: .; j_gene: TRBJ1-2; abundance: .; CDR3nt: TGTGCCAGCAGCTCACAGGTGTTAGGTGGCTACACCTTC; CDR3aa: CASSSQVLGGYTF
v_gene: TRBV2; d_gene: .; j_gene: TRBJ2-1; abundance: few; CDR3nt: TGTGCCAGCAGTGCCAACATCAGGGATGAGCAGTTCTTC; CDR3aa: CASSANIRDEQFF
v_gene: TRBV28; d_gene: TRBD2; j_gene: TRBJ2-3; abundance: .; CDR3nt: TGTGCCAGCAGTTTATCGGCAACTACCTGGCCGGGACTAGCGGCAGATACGCAGTATTTT; CDR3aa: CASSLSATTWPGLAADTQYF
v_gene: TRBV7-9; d_gene: .; j_gene: TRBJ1-2; abundance: .; CDR3nt: TGTGCCAGCATCCCTACGGAGGGACGGCCCTATGGCTACACCTTC; CDR3aa: CASIPTEGRPYGYTF
v_gene: TRBV5-1; d_gene: .; j_gene: TRBJ1-1; abundance: .; CDR3nt: TGCGCCAGCAGTCCGTGGACGGTGAACACTGAAGCTTTCTTT; CDR3aa: CASSPWTVNTEAFF
v_gene: TRBV2; d_gene: .; j_gene: TRBJ1-1; abundance: once; CDR3nt: TGTGCCAGCAGTGATAGCCAGGGAAAGAACACTGAAGCTTTCTTT; CDR3aa: CASSDSQGKNTEAFF
v_gene: TRBV27; d_gene: .; j_gene: TRBJ1-2; abundance: .; CDR3nt: TGTGCCAGCAGTTTAAAATCCAGAAGGACAGCCCAGTCTAACTATGGCTACACCTTC; CDR3aa: CASSLKSRRTAQSNYGYTF
v_gene: TRBV7-9; d_gene: .; j_gene: TRBJ2-1; abundance: .; CDR3nt: TGTGCCAGCAGCTTAGGGACTGCAACAGGTTCAGGGGAGCAGTTCTTC; CDR3aa: CASSLGTATGSGEQFF
v_gene: TRBV5-6; d_gene: .; j_gene: TRBJ1-1; abundance: .; CDR3nt: TGTGCCAGCAGCTTGCTGTTCGACTTCATGCCCCTCAACACTGAAGCTTTCTTT; CDR3aa: CASSLLFDFMPLNTEAFF
v_gene: TRBV7-6; d_gene: .; j_gene: TRBJ1-2; abundance: .; CDR3nt: TGTGCCAGCAGCCCAGTACCAGACTATGGCTACACCTTC; CDR3aa: CASSPVPDYGYTF
v_gene: TRBV7-2; d_gene: .; j_gene: TRBJ2-7; abundance: .; CDR3nt: TGTGCCAGCAGCTCTCTGAGCAGAAGCGAGCAGTACTTC; CDR3aa: CASSSLSRSEQYF
v_gene: TRBV7-2; d_gene: .; j_gene: TRBJ2-4; abundance: .; CDR3nt: TGTGCCGGCCCTACCAAAGCTGTAGCCAAAAACATTCAGTACTTC; CDR3aa: CAGPTKAVAKNIQYF
v_gene: TRBV4-1; d_gene: .; j_gene: TRBJ2-1; abundance: .; CDR3nt: TGCGCCAGCAGCCCATCGGGGGATGAGCAGTTCTTC; CDR3aa: CASSPSGDEQFF
v_gene: TRBV7-7; d_gene: .; j_gene: TRBJ2-3; abundance: .; CDR3nt: TGTGCTAGCAGCTCGGACGGAAATACGCAGTATTTT; CDR3aa: CASSSDGNTQYF
v_gene: TRBV28; d_gene: TRBD1; j_gene: TRBJ2-5; abundance: .; CDR3nt: TGTGCCAGCACCTGGACAGGGGTGAGAATCCCGGGAGAGACCCAGTACTTC; CDR3aa: CASTWTGVRIPGETQYF
v_gene: TRBV24-1; d_gene: .; j_gene: TRBJ1-2; abundance: .; CDR3nt: TGTGCCACCAGTGATCCGGCAGGAAGAGGCTACACCTTC; CDR3aa: CATSDPAGRGYTF